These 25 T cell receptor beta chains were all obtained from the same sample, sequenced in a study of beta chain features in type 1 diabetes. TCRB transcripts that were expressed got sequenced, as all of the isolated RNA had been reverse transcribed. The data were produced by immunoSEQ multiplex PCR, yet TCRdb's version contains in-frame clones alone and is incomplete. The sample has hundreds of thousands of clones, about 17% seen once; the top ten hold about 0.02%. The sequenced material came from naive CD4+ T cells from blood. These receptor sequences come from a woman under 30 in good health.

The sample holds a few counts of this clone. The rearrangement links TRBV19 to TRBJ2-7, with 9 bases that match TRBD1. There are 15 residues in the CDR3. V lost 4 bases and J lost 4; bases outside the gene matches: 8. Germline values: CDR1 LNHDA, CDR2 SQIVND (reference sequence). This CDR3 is CASSTTGTGWYEQYF. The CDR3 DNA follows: TGTGCCAGTAGTACTACCGGGACAGGGTGGTACGAGCAGTACTTC.

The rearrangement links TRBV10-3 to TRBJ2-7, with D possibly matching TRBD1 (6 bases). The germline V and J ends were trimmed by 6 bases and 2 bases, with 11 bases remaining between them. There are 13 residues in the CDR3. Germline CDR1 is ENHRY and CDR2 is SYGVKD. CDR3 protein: CAIRDSTTYEQYF. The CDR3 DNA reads TGTGCCATCAGGGACAGCACAACCTACGAGCAGTACTTC.

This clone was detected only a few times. In nucleotides, the CDR3 is TGTGCCAGCAGTCAAGGGACTAGCGGGAGAGGGGAGCAGTTCTTC. Translating gives CASSQGTSGRGEQFF. The J gene is TRBJ2-1, the V gene TRBV6-5; the match to TRBD2 covers 14 bases. The CDR3 sequence is 15 residues long. Per the germline V gene, CDR1 is MNHEY and CDR2 is SVGAGI. V lost 5 bases to trimming and J lost 10 bases; unmatched junction nucleotides: 7.

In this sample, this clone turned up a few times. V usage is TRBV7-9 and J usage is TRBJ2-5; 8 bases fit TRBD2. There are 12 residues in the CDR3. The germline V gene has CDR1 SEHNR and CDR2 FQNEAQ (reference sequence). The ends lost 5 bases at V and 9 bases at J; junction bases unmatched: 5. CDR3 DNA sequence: TGTGCCAGCAGCACGACCGGGGGGGCCCAGTACTTC. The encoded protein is CASSTTGGAQYF.

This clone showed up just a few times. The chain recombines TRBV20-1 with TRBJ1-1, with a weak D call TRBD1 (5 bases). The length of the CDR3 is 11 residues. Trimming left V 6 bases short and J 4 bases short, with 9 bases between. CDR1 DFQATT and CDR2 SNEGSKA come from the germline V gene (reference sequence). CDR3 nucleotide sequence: TGCAGTGCCCAAAGGGGCACTGAAGCTTTCTTT. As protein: CSAQRGTEAFF.

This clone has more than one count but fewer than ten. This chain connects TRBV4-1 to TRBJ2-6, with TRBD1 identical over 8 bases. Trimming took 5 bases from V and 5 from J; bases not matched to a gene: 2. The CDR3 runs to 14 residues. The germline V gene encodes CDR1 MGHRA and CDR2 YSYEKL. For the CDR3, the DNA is TGCGCCAGCAGCGGACAGGGTCGGGCCAACGTCCTGACTTTC. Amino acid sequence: CASSGQGRANVLTF.

CDR3 sequence reads: CASSFTGRIYTF. The CDR3 DNA reads TGTGCCAGCAGTTTTACAGGCCGAATCTACACCTTC. The V gene is TRBV27, the J gene TRBJ1-2; possibly TRBD1 for D (5 bases). The CDR3 has 12 amino acids. Trimming stripped 3 bases from V and 10 bases from J, with 12 bases between. Germline CDR1 MNHEY, CDR2 SMNVEV (reference sequence).

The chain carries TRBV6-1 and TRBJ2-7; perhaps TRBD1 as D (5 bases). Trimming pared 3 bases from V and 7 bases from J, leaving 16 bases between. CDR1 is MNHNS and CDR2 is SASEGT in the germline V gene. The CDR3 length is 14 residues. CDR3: CASSERIRAEEQYF. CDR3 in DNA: TGTGCCAGCAGTGAGAGAATCAGGGCGGAAGAGCAGTACTTC.

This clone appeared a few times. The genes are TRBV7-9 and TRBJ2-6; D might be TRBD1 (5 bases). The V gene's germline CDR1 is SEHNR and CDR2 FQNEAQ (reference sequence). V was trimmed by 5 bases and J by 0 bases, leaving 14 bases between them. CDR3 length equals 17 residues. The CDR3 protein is CASSPQAIVSGANVLTF. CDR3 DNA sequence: TGTGCCAGCAGCCCACAGGCCATCGTCTCTGGGGCCAACGTCCTGACTTTC.

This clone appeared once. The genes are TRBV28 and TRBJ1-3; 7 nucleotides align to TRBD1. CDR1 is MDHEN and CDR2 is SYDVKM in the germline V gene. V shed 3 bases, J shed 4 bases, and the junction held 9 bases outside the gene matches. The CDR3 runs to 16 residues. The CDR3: CASSFTEGAKGNTIYF. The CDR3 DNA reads TGTGCCAGCAGTTTCACCGAGGGGGCTAAGGGAAACACCATATATTTT.

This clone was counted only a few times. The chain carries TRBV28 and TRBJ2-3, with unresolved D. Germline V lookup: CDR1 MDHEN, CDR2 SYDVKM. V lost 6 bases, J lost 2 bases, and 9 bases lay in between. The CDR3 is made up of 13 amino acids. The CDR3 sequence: CASSHLYTDTQYF. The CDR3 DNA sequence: TGTGCCAGCAGCCACCTGTACACAGATACGCAGTATTTT.

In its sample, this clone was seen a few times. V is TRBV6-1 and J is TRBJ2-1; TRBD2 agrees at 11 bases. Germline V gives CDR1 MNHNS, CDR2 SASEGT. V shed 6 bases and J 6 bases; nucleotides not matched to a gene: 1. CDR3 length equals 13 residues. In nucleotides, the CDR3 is TGTGCCAGCAGACTAGCGGGAGTCAATGAGCAGTTCTTC. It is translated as CASRLAGVNEQFF.

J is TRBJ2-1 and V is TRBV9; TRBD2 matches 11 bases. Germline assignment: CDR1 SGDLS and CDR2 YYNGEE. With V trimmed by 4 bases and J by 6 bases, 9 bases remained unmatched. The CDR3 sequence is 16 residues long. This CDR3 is CASSTRGTSGSNEQFF. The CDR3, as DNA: TGTGCCAGCAGCACCCGGGGGACTAGCGGTTCCAATGAGCAGTTCTTC. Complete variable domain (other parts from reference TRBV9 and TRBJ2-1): DSGVTQTPKHLITATGQRVTLRCSPRSGDLSVYWYQQSLDQGLQFLIQYYNGEERAKGNILERFSAQQFPDLHSELNLSSLELGDSALYFCASSTRGTSGSNEQFFGPGTRLTVL.

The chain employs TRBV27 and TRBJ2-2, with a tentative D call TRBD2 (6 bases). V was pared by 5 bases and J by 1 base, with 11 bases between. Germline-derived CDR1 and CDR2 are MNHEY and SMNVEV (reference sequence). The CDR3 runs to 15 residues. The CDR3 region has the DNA TGTGCCAGCAGTCGGACTACCATGAACACCGGGGAGCTGTTTTTT. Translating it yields CASSRTTMNTGELFF.

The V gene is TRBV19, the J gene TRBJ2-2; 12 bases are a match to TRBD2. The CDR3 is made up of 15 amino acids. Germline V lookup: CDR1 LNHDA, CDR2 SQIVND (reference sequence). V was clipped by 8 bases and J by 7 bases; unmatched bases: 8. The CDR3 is CASLPTSGRHGELFF. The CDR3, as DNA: TGTGCCAGTCTACCCACTAGCGGGAGGCACGGGGAGCTGTTTTTT.

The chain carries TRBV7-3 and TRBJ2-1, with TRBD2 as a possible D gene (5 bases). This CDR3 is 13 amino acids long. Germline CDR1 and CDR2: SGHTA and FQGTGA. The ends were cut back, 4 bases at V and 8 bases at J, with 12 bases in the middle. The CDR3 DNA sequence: TGTGCCAGCAGCTCGGGGATAAGTTATGAGCAGTTCTTC. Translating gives CASSSGISYEQFF.

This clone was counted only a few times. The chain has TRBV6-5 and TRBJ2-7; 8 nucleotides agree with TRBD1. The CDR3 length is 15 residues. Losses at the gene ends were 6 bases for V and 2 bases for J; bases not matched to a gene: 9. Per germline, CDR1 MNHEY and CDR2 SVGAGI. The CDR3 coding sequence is TGTGCCAGCAGGGACTCGACAGGGGAGGCCTACGAGCAGTACTTC. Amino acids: CASRDSTGEAYEQYF.

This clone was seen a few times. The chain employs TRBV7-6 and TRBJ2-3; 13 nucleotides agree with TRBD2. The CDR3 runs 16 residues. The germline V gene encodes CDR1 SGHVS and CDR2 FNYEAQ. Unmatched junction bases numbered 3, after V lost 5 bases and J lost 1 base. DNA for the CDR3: TGTGCCAGCAGCAAAGGACTAGCGGGAGGCACAGATACGCAGTATTTT. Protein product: CASSKGLAGGTDTQYF.

Written as DNA, the CDR3 is TGTGCCAGCAGCCCAACGTGGGGGCCTGAAGCTTTCTTT. This translates into CASSPTWGPEAFF. The chain joins TRBV7-2 to TRBJ1-1, with D perhaps matching TRBD1 (6 bases). The germline V and J ends were trimmed by 5 bases and 6 bases, with 13 bases remaining between them. The CDR3 loop spans 13 amino acids. CDR1 is SGHTA, CDR2 FQGNSA, per germline.

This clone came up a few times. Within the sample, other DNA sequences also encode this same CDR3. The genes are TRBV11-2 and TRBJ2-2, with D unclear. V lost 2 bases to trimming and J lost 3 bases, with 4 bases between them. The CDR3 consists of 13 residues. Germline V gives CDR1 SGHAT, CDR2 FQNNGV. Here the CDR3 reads CASSLTDTGELFF. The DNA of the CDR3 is TGTGCCAGCAGCTTAACGGACACCGGGGAGCTGTTTTTT.

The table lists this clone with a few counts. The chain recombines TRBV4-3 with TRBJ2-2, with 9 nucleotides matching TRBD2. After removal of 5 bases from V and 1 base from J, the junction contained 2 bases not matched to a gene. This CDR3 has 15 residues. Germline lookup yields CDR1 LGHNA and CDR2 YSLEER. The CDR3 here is CASSKLAGNTGELFF. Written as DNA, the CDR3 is TGCGCCAGCAGCAAACTAGCGGGGAACACCGGGGAGCTGTTTTTT.

The CDR3, as DNA: TGTGCCAGCAGTGAATTCCCGGATCCGGGGGCTGAAAAACTGTTTTTT. This gives the protein CASSEFPDPGAEKLFF. The chain combines TRBV25-1 with TRBJ1-4, with a tentative D call TRBD1 (6 bases). The CDR3 spans 16 residues. V lost 1 base to trimming and J lost 7 bases, with 16 bases between them. Germline V lookup: CDR1 MGHDK, CDR2 SYGVNS.

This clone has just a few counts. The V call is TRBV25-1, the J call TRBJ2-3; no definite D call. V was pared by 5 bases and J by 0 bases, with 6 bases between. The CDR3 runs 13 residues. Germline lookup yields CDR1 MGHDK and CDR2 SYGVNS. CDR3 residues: CASSLTSTDTQYF. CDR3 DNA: TGTGCCAGCAGTTTGACTAGCACAGATACGCAGTATTTT.

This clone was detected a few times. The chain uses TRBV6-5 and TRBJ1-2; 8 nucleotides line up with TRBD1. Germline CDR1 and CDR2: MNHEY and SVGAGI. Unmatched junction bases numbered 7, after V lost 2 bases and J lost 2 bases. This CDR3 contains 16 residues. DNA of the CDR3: TGTGCCAGCAGTTACCACGCAAACAGGGGGAACTATGGCTACACCTTC. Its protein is CASSYHANRGNYGYTF.

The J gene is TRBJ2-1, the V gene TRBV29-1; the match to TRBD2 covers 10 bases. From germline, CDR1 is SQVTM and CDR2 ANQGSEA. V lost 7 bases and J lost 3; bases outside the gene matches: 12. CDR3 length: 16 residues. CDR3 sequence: CSGLSSSGRHYNEQFF. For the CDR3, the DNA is TGCAGCGGCCTATCCTCTAGCGGGAGACACTACAATGAGCAGTTCTTC.